The TCR beta chain under discussion was sequenced for a study of CD4 and CD8 cells across lung adenocarcinoma regions. TCRdb re-analysed the PCR reads in MiXCR, keeping a single row per CDR3 protein. Here the sample spans tens of thousands of distinct CDR3 sequences, approximately 51% being singletons. The patients had localized lung adenocarcinoma, a non-small cell subtype. The CDR3 has 14 residues. Germline V lookup: CDR1 MNHNS, CDR2 SASEGT. With 7 bases removed from V and 3 bases from J, the gap between germline ends came to 15 bases. The TCR was taken from a male donor with lung adenocarcinoma. The CD4 and CD8 labels of this study may be unreliable. The rearrangement links TRBV6-1 to TRBJ1-2; D is unresolved. The sequenced material came from CD8+ T cells from the center of a lung tumor. CDR3 sequence: CASTAFIGDYGYTF. The CDR3 DNA is TGTGCCAGCACCGCTTTTATCGGTGACTATGGCTACACCTTC.